Each of the 23 T cell receptor beta chains below was sequenced from the same sample in a study of vaccination effects on CD4 cells after COVID-19. Culture lasted 10 days before CD4+ T cell isolation. These TCRs are of unknown antigen specificity. Produced via immunoSEQ multiplex PCR; TCRdb's table is partial and in-frame only. The table lists more than 30,000 clones, approximately 75% of them singletons, with 3% in the top ten. The specimen comprised CD4+ T cells from PBMCs cultured without peptide, sampled before COVID-19 vaccination. These receptors originate from a human donor who received a COVID-19 vaccine.

This clone was seen more than once but under ten times. The rearrangement links TRBV3-1 (or the pseudogene TRBV3-2) to TRBJ1-6, with D unresolved. Germline values: CDR1 LGHDT, CDR2 YNNKEL (reference sequence). Trimming removed 1 base from V and 0 bases from J, with 13 bases in between. This CDR3 region has 18 residues. As DNA, the CDR3 is TGTGCCAGCAGCCAAGCAGCCAAACAGAGCTCCTATAATTCACCCCTCCACTTT. Amino acids: CASSQAAKQSSYNSPLHF.

The table lists this clone with a count of one. The rearrangement joins TRBV14 to TRBJ1-1; D remains unclear. The length of the CDR3 is 13 residues. The germline gives CDR1 SGHDN, CDR2 FVKESK. Deletions cut 3 bases from V and 0 bases from J, with 5 bases between. The CDR3 DNA reads TGTGCCAGCAGCCAGGGGATGAACACTGAAGCTTTCTTT. Protein product: CASSQGMNTEAFF.

The rearrangement uses TRBV5-1 and TRBJ1-1; D is unresolved. Trimming left V 4 bases short and J 1 base short, with 17 bases between. The CDR3 extends over 16 amino acids. CDR1 and CDR2 (germline): SGHRS, YFSETQ. CDR3 DNA: TGCGCCAGCAGCCACGGGATTGGACTGACGAACACTGAAGCTTTCTTT. Translated, it gives CASSHGIGLTNTEAFF.

The table lists this clone with a few counts. CDR3 region: CASSLRTYNEQFF. CDR3 nucleotides: TGTGCCAGCAGTTTGAGGACCTACAATGAGCAGTTCTTC. The chain couples TRBV6-2 or TRBV6-3 to TRBJ2-1; D unclear. Germline CDR1 MNHEY, CDR2 SVGEGT. The CDR3 totals 13 residues. Between the trimmed V and J ends, which lost 4 bases and 2 bases, there was a span of 6 bases.

The chain couples TRBV7-9 to TRBJ1-3; 7 bases are a match to TRBD1. Germline-derived CDR1 and CDR2 are SEHNR and FQNEAQ (reference sequence). V was clipped by 4 bases and J by 0 bases; unmatched bases: 9. The CDR3 consists of 17 residues. Here the CDR3 reads CASSYFWGQSSGNTIYF. The CDR3 coding sequence is TGTGCCAGCAGCTACTTTTGGGGACAGTCCTCTGGAAACACCATATATTTT. The whole variable domain, remainder taken from reference TRBV7-9 and TRBJ1-3, is DTGVSQNPRHKITKRGQNVTFRCDPISEHNRLYWYRQTLGQGPEFLTYFQNEAQLEKSRLLSDRFSAERPKGSFSTLEIQRTEQGDSAMYLCASSYFWGQSSGNTIYFGEGSWLTVV.

This clone was seen only once. The J gene is TRBJ2-3, the V gene TRBV4-1; D perhaps matches TRBD1 (5 bases). Germline V gene data show CDR1 as MGHRA and CDR2 as YSYEKL. The CDR3 covers 15 residues. V dropped 0 bases and J dropped 1 base, with 8 bases sitting between them. This chain's CDR3 is CASSQDRARTDTQYF. CDR3 coding DNA: TGCGCCAGCAGCCAAGACAGGGCCCGCACAGATACGCAGTATTTT.

This clone has only one observation. J is TRBJ1-2 and V is TRBV6-5, with 9 bases aligning to TRBD1. The CDR3 has 15 residues. The junction had 8 bases not matched to a gene; V was cut back by 6 bases and J by 3 bases. CDR1 and CDR2 (germline): MNHEY, SVGAGI. The CDR3 coding sequence is TGTGCCAGCAGACTACAGGGGGCGAACGACTATGGCTACACCTTC. Protein product: CASRLQGANDYGYTF.

This clone was found a few times. The V gene is TRBV5-1, the J gene TRBJ1-1; TRBD1 matches 9 bases. Germline loops: CDR1 SGHRS, CDR2 YFSETQ. This CDR3 region has 15 residues. Trimming took 2 bases from V and 4 from J; bases not matched to a gene: 6. In DNA form, the CDR3 reads TGCGCCAGCAGCTTACAGGGGGCCAGTGGCACTGAAGCTTTCTTT. Translated, it gives CASSLQGASGTEAFF.

The count of this clone is one. The chain employs TRBV28 and TRBJ1-4; possibly TRBD1 for D (5 bases). V was clipped by 7 bases and J by 2 bases, with 11 bases between them. CDR1 is MDHEN, CDR2 SYDVKM, per germline. CDR3 length: 14 amino acids. The DNA for the CDR3 is TGTGCCAGCAACAAGTGGGGGACTAATGAAAAACTGTTTTTT. Encoded protein: CASNKWGTNEKLFF.

This clone appeared once. One end of the junction is discordant with germline, which a read error may explain. DNA of the CDR3: TGTGCTAGCAGCCCCGCGACTAGGTCTGAAGCTTTCTTT. Protein product: CASSPATRSEAFF. This chain connects TRBV7-7 to TRBJ1-1, with D hard to call. Germline CDR1 and CDR2: SSHAT and FNYEAQ (reference sequence). This CDR3 has 13 residues.

The genes are TRBV11-2 and TRBJ1-6; D not resolved. Trimming cost V 5 bases and J 7 bases, with 9 bases left between them. CDR3 length equals 13 residues. Germline V gives CDR1 SGHAT, CDR2 FQNNGV. The CDR3 DNA sequence: TGTGCCAGCAGCCGGCTCAGCAATTCACCCCTCCACTTT. Its protein is CASSRLSNSPLHF.

The chain links TRBV7-2 to TRBJ2-7, with 11 bases lining up with TRBD1. Per the germline V gene, CDR1 is SGHTA and CDR2 is FQGNSA. The V gene end was trimmed by 5 bases and the J gene end by 3 bases; junction bases not matched to a gene: 12. The CDR3 loop spans 17 amino acids. CDR3 amino acids: CASSPWTGGASLYEQYF. DNA of the CDR3: TGTGCCAGCAGCCCCTGGACAGGGGGCGCCTCTCTCTACGAGCAGTACTTC.

The DNA of the CDR3 is TGTGCCAGCAGTAGGTCGGGGGGCTCCTATAATTCACCCCTCCACTTT. Residues: CASSRSGGSYNSPLHF. The chain combines TRBV27 with TRBJ1-6; TRBD1 might be the D (5 bases). The germline V gene has CDR1 MNHEY and CDR2 SMNVEV (reference sequence). The CDR3 runs to 16 residues. Trimming shortened V by 5 bases and J by 0 bases, and 11 bases separated the two germline ends.

This clone was seen once. J is TRBJ1-6 and V is TRBV15; D is unclear. Germline V lookup: CDR1 LNHNV, CDR2 YYDKDF (reference sequence). The length of the CDR3 is 15 residues. The V end lost 2 bases, the J end lost 4 bases, and 9 bases lay between the germline ends. The CDR3 reads CATSRRTEYNSPLHF. DNA of the CDR3: TGTGCCACCAGCAGACGGACGGAATATAATTCACCCCTCCACTTT.

This chain links TRBV6-5 with TRBJ2-7; tentative D call: TRBD1 (6 bases). V was shortened by 6 bases and J by 0 bases, with 9 bases between the two germline ends. CDR1 and CDR2 from the germline V gene are MNHEY and SVGAGI. This CDR3 is built from 13 residues. In nucleotides, the CDR3 is TGTGCCAGCAGCACAGGGAGCTCCTACGAGCAGTACTTC. Amino acids: CASSTGSSYEQYF.

This clone was found a few times. The genes are TRBV6-5 and TRBJ1-2; D is uncertain. Trimming took off 4 bases at V and 2 bases at J, with 8 bases between the two ends. The CDR3 has 13 amino acids. CDR1 and CDR2 (germline): MNHEY, SVGAGI. CDR3 in DNA: TGTGCCAGCAGTTTGCAGGTAAACTATGGCTACACCTTC. This encodes CASSLQVNYGYTF.

V usage is TRBV5-6 and J usage is TRBJ1-2; no reliable D call. Germline V gene sequence: CDR1 SGHDT, CDR2 YYEEEE. CDR3 length equals 14 residues. Between the trimmed V and J ends, which lost 0 bases and 4 bases, there was a span of 10 bases. CDR3 sequence (DNA): TGTGCCAGCAGCTTGGGTCGGCGGAGCTATGGCTACACCTTC. Its translation: CASSLGRRSYGYTF.

This clone was seen a few times. The chain joins TRBV5-6 to TRBJ2-2, with 7 bases lining up with TRBD1. Germline V lookup: CDR1 SGHDT, CDR2 YYEEEE. The CDR3 is made up of 17 amino acids. V trimming: 4 bases; J trimming: 2 bases; junction bases outside the gene matches: 11. The CDR3 reads CASSRLWGQLNTGELFF. For the CDR3, the DNA is TGTGCCAGCAGCCGCTTGTGGGGACAGCTAAACACCGGGGAGCTGTTTTTT.

This chain joins TRBV5-1 and TRBJ2-1, with TRBD2 identical over 13 bases. Per the germline V gene, CDR1 is SGHRS and CDR2 is YFSETQ. The ends lost 3 bases at V and 7 bases at J; junction bases unmatched: 7. CDR3 length: 16 residues. This chain's CDR3 is CASSSTGTSGTNEQFF. The CDR3 bases are TGCGCCAGCAGCTCGACCGGGACTAGCGGGACGAATGAGCAGTTCTTC.

The chain combines TRBV2 with TRBJ1-6; D gene unclear. V lost 4 bases and J 0 bases, leaving 7 bases between the germline ends. The CDR3 is made up of 15 amino acids. Germline CDR1 and CDR2: SNHLY and FYNNEI. DNA of the CDR3: TGTGCCAGCAGTGTCAGTAGCTCCTATAATTCACCCCTCCACTTT. It translates to CASSVSSSYNSPLHF.

The J gene is TRBJ2-1, the V gene TRBV3-1 (or the pseudogene TRBV3-2), with D possibly TRBD2 on 6 matching bases. From germline, CDR1 is LGHDT and CDR2 YNNKEL (reference sequence). V lost 5 bases to trimming and J lost 7 bases, with 21 bases between them. This CDR3 region has 16 residues. CDR3 sequence: CASSSPWQGGGNEQFF. Here the CDR3 DNA reads TGTGCCAGCAGCTCACCGTGGCAGGGTGGGGGGAATGAGCAGTTCTTC.

The chain has TRBV30 and TRBJ1-2, with 7 positions matching TRBD1. Losses at the gene ends were 5 bases for V and 8 bases for J; bases not matched to a gene: 5. Germline CDR1 is GTSNPN and CDR2 is SVGIG (reference sequence). The CDR3 is 11 residues long. The CDR3 nucleotides read TGTGCCTGGGCCTGGACAGGAGGCTACACCTTC. This encodes CAWAWTGGYTF.

The chain has TRBV7-2 and TRBJ1-3; D possibly corresponds to TRBD1 (5 bases). The germline V gene has CDR1 SGHTA and CDR2 FQGNSA. This CDR3 region has 14 residues. V dropped 0 bases and J dropped 4 bases, with 7 bases sitting between them. The DNA of the CDR3 is TGTGCCAGCAGCTTAGCAGGGGCCGGAAACACCATATATTTT. Amino acid sequence: CASSLAGAGNTIYF.